One and the same sample provided the 9 T cell receptor beta chains below, sequenced in a study of neoadjuvant nivolumab and ipilimumab in lung cancer. Repertoires were generated with immunoSEQ multiplex PCR, while TCRdb's copy carries only in-frame clones and drops some. The profile shows fewer than 35,000 clones, around nine tenths of them singletons. This specimen was peripheral blood, taken after neoadjuvant nivolumab, alone or with ipilimumab, at or shortly before surgery. These receptors originate from an adult with non-small cell lung cancer.

The chain has TRBV2 and TRBJ2-1; D might be TRBD2 (6 bases). The CDR3 covers 12 residues. Trimming removed 1 base at V and 15 bases at J, with 13 bases between. Germline CDR1 SNHLY, CDR2 FYNNEI. CDR3 DNA: TGTGCCAGCAGTGAAGACGACAGCGGGCCGTTCTTC. This encodes CASSEDDSGPFF.

V is TRBV14 and J is TRBJ1-6, with D possibly matching TRBD1 (6 bases). Trimming left V 0 bases short and J 4 bases short, with 19 bases between. CDR3 size: 19 residues. Per the germline V gene, CDR1 is SGHDN and CDR2 is FVKESK. In DNA, the CDR3 is TGTGCCAGCAGCCAAGACCCAGCGGGGGGCTTCGGTTATAATTCACCCCTCCACTTT. Its protein is CASSQDPAGGFGYNSPLHF.

The genes are TRBV14 and TRBJ1-5; D not resolved. Trimming removed 2 bases from V and 4 bases from J, with 6 bases in between. Germline CDR1 SGHDN, CDR2 FVKESK. This CDR3 is 13 amino acids long. CDR3 bases: TGTGCCAGCAGCCAAACAATTAATCAGCCCCAGCATTTT. Translation: CASSQTINQPQHF. The complete variable domain, with remaining parts taken from reference TRBV14 and TRBJ1-5, reads EAGVTQFPSHSVIEKGQTVTLRCDPISGHDNLYWYRRVMGKEIKFLLHFVKESKQDESGMPNNRFLAERTGGTYSTLKVQPAELEDSGVYFCASSQTINQPQHFGDGTRLSIL.

This chain links TRBV6-4 with TRBJ1-6; D is unresolved. The CDR3 spans 14 residues. V dropped 2 bases and J dropped 7 bases, with 9 bases sitting between them. Germline-derived CDR1 and CDR2 are MRHNA and SNTAGT. CDR3 amino acids: CASSDRVGNSPLHF. The CDR3 DNA is TGTGCCAGCAGTGACAGGGTCGGCAATTCACCCCTCCACTTT.

The chain carries TRBV9 and TRBJ2-7; 10 bases are a match to TRBD2. The J segment lost 5 bases and the V segment lost 0 bases, leaving 8 bases of the junction unmatched. The CDR3 consists of 16 residues. CDR1 and CDR2 (germline): SGDLS, YYNGEE. Written as DNA, the CDR3 is TGTGCCAGCAGCGTAGGGGATAGCGGGGGGCTGAACGAGCAGTACTTC. Translated, it gives CASSVGDSGGLNEQYF.

Here the CDR3 reads CASTLRGGYEQYF. The CDR3 DNA sequence: TGTGCCAGCACCCTTAGGGGGGGGTACGAGCAGTACTTC. The V call is TRBV7-2, the J call TRBJ2-7; possible D gene TRBD2, 7 bases. This CDR3 comprises 13 residues. From germline, CDR1 is SGHTA and CDR2 FQGNSA. V lost 7 bases and J lost 4, with 14 bases in between.

The chain employs TRBV7-3 and TRBJ1-1, with D unresolved. V lost 5 bases and J 3 bases, leaving 13 bases between the germline ends. There are 14 residues in the CDR3. Germline lookup yields CDR1 SGHTA and CDR2 FQGTGA. CDR3 region: CASSPGVWDTEAFF. Written as DNA, the CDR3 is TGTGCCAGCAGCCCCGGTGTATGGGACACTGAAGCTTTCTTT.

This rearrangement joins TRBV4-3 to TRBJ1-1; D not certain. Germline V gives CDR1 LGHNA, CDR2 YSLEER. The ends were cut back, 0 bases at V and 8 bases at J, with 13 bases in the middle. The CDR3 is made up of 14 amino acids. CDR3 sequence: CASSQDRRGREAFF. CDR3 DNA sequence: TGCGCCAGCAGCCAAGATCGGCGTGGGAGAGAAGCTTTCTTT.

The V call is TRBV9, the J call TRBJ2-7, with unresolved D. This CDR3 has 13 residues. Trimming cost V 0 bases and J 7 bases, with 11 bases left between them. Germline V gives CDR1 SGDLS, CDR2 YYNGEE. The CDR3 region has the DNA TGTGCCAGCAGCGTAGTACAAAGTGGGGAGCAGTACTTC. The encoded protein is CASSVVQSGEQYF.